These 19 T cell receptor beta chains were sequenced from one sample in a study of vaccination and CD4 T cells after COVID-19. An Oncomine TCR Beta short-read assay was used to sequence the DNA from cultured CD4+ T cells. TCRdb analysed the PCR reads with MiXCR anew, one entry per CDR3 protein. The sample shows 4,100 or so distinct CDR3 sequences, about a fifth of them seen only once. Their antigen targets remain unknown. Treatment described: roughly 10-day PBMC culture with coronavirus spike peptide pools or control peptides (ViraFEST assay). The starting material was CD4+ T cells from blood, cultured in vitro, obtained after SARS-CoV-2 vaccination. All receptors derive from a human donor who had recovered from COVID-19.

Notes on this clonotype: This may be a read error: a much more frequent sequence differs by one nucleotide. The V and J genes are TRBV5-4 and TRBJ1-5; tentative D call: TRBD1 (6 bases). CDR3 length equals 13 residues. Trimming shortened V by 4 bases and J by 3 bases, and 8 bases separated the two germline ends. Germline CDR1 reads SGHNT; CDR2 reads YYREEE (reference sequence). For the CDR3, the DNA is TGTGCCAGCAGCCGGGACACCAATCAGCCCCAGCATTTT. It yields the protein CASSRDTNQPQHF.

The chain is built from TRBV6-2 or TRBV6-3 and TRBJ2-7, with 7 nucleotides matching TRBD1. J lost 1 base, V lost 8 bases, and 11 bases had no gene match. CDR3 size: 15 residues. CDR1 and CDR2 from the germline V gene are MNHEY and SVGEGT. CDR3 in amino acids: CASHSWATGSYEQYF. The CDR3 nucleotides read TGTGCCAGCCACAGTTGGGCGACAGGGTCCTACGAGCAGTACTTC.

The chain joins TRBV2 to TRBJ2-1, with no clear D. This CDR3 is built from 15 residues. The V end was cut by 5 bases, the J end by 6 bases, with 17 bases between. The V gene's germline CDR1 is SNHLY and CDR2 FYNNEI. The CDR3: CASSRTPGWVNEQFF. In DNA, the CDR3 is TGTGCCAGCAGTCGAACCCCGGGCTGGGTCAATGAGCAGTTCTTC.

V is TRBV29-1 and J is TRBJ2-1; perhaps TRBD1 as D (6 bases). Trimming cost V 8 bases and J 0 bases, with 17 bases left between them. The CDR3 has 15 amino acids. Germline V gene lookup returns CDR1 SQVTM and CDR2 ANQGSEA. CDR3 coding DNA: TGCAGCTCCCGGACAGTCGAAAGCTCCTACAATGAGCAGTTCTTC. Protein product: CSSRTVESSYNEQFF.

This clonotype was recorded a few times. This chain uses TRBV6-1 with TRBJ1-2; possibly TRBD1 for D (5 bases). CDR3 length equals 11 residues. Trimming left V 6 bases short and J 8 bases short, with 10 bases between. Per the germline V gene, CDR1 is MNHNS and CDR2 is SASEGT. In nucleotides, the CDR3 is TGTGCCAGCAGACAGGTCGGAGGCTACACCTTC. Protein product: CASRQVGGYTF.

This clonotype is medium-sized. This sequence joins TRBV20-1 and TRBJ1-2; a possible D gene is TRBD1 (6 bases). The CDR3 covers 17 residues. CDR1 and CDR2 (germline): DFQATT, SNEGSKA (reference sequence). V was clipped by 3 bases and J by 4 bases, with 24 bases between them. CDR3 coding DNA: TGCAGTGCTAGTGACGCACAGGGAGATCGGTTGGGCTATGGCTACACCTTC. Translating it yields CSASDAQGDRLGYGYTF.

The V and J genes are TRBV18 and TRBJ1-5; D is ambiguous. V gave up 2 bases and J gave up 1 base, with 6 bases separating them. The CDR3 spans 14 residues. Germline V lookup: CDR1 KGHSH, CDR2 LQKENI. The DNA for the CDR3 is TGTGCCAGCTCACCAGGAGGGAGCAATCAGCCCCAGCATTTT. It codes for CASSPGGSNQPQHF.

The chain couples TRBV7-2 to TRBJ2-3; D is perhaps TRBD2 (5 bases). V dropped 3 bases and J dropped 3 bases, with 22 bases sitting between them. The length of the CDR3 is 18 residues. Per germline, CDR1 SGHTA and CDR2 FQGNSA. The CDR3 coding sequence is TGTGCCAGCAGCTTGAGGGCCCCTAGGCGGTGGATAACAGATACGCAGTATTTT. It specifies CASSLRAPRRWITDTQYF.

This clonotype was detected many times. The genes are TRBV7-8 and TRBJ1-5; D call uncertain. This CDR3 is 15 amino acids long. Per germline, CDR1 SGHVS and CDR2 FQNEAQ. Deletions cut 2 bases from V and 4 bases from J, with 12 bases between. CDR3 nucleotide sequence: TGTGCCAGCAGCTTACGCGAGGAACGAAATCAGCCCCAGCATTTT. It specifies CASSLREERNQPQHF.

This clonotype was picked up many times. The rearrangement links TRBV20-1 to TRBJ1-1; 9 bases agree with TRBD1. Losses at the gene ends were 1 base for V and 4 bases for J; bases not matched to a gene: 7. Germline values: CDR1 DFQATT, CDR2 SNEGSKA (reference sequence). The CDR3 length is 15 residues. The CDR3 nucleotides read TGCAGTGCTAGAGCCCCGGGACAGGGTCGCACTGAAGCTTTCTTT. As protein: CSARAPGQGRTEAFF.

This clonotype was detected only a few times. The rearrangement uses TRBV6-5 and TRBJ1-1, with TRBD1 matching over 10 bases. Germline V gene sequence: CDR1 MNHEY, CDR2 SVGAGI. The J segment lost 10 bases and the V segment lost 4 bases, leaving 9 bases of the junction unmatched. This CDR3 is built from 14 residues. The CDR3 loop is CASSWDRGSSGAFF. Here the CDR3 DNA reads TGTGCCAGCAGTTGGGACAGGGGATCGTCTGGAGCTTTCTTT.

The chain uses TRBV4-1 and TRBJ1-5; D ambiguous. The germline gives CDR1 MGHRA, CDR2 YSYEKL. V lost 0 bases, J lost 4 bases, and 7 bases lay in between. The CDR3 spans 14 residues. CDR3 sequence reads: CASSQEDRNQPQHF. The CDR3 DNA sequence: TGCGCCAGCAGCCAAGAGGATAGGAATCAGCCCCAGCATTTT.

This clonotype qualifies as medium-sized. Here the CDR3 reads CASSYRGPGDTQYF. The CDR3 DNA sequence: TGTGCCAGCAGCTATCGGGGGCCAGGAGATACGCAGTATTTT. The chain couples TRBV7-3 to TRBJ2-3; tentatively, D is TRBD1 or TRBD2 (6 bases each). Germline assignment: CDR1 SGHTA and CDR2 FQGTGA. The CDR3 totals 14 residues. V dropped 4 bases and J dropped 5 bases, with 13 bases sitting between them.

The V call is TRBV5-1, the J call TRBJ2-1, with D possibly being TRBD2 (5 bases). Trimming cost V 1 base and J 7 bases, with 18 bases left between them. Germline V gives CDR1 SGHRS, CDR2 YFSETQ. This CDR3 is built from 16 residues. DNA of the CDR3: TGCGCCAGCAGCTTGATTGGCTCCCACCGGGGAAATGAGCAGTTCTTC. Its translation is CASSLIGSHRGNEQFF. Combining the CDR3 with reference TRBV5-1 and TRBJ2-1 gives the whole variable domain KAGVTQTPRYLIKTRGQQVTLSCSPISGHRSVSWYQQTPGQGLQFLFEYFSETQRNKGNFPGRFSGRQFSNSRSEMNVSTLELGDSALYLCASSLIGSHRGNEQFFGPGTRLTVL.

Judged by abundance, this clonotype is medium-sized. This chain connects TRBV20-1 to TRBJ1-6, with D perhaps matching TRBD1 (6 bases). CDR1 and CDR2 from the germline V gene are DFQATT and SNEGSKA (reference sequence). The CDR3 is 14 amino acids. V was pared by 1 base and J by 7 bases, with 11 bases between. The CDR3 nucleotides read TGCAGTGCTAGAGCAGGGGCCCAAAATTCACCCCTCCACTTT. Residues: CSARAGAQNSPLHF.

V is TRBV28 and J is TRBJ1-2, with D possibly being TRBD1 (5 bases). The CDR3 sequence is 18 residues long. V was cut by 4 bases and J by 0 bases, with 21 bases left in between. Germline values: CDR1 MDHEN, CDR2 SYDVKM. CDR3 residues: CASSSPVQGRRSNYGYTF. The CDR3 coding sequence is TGTGCCAGCAGTTCCCCGGTCCAGGGCAGGAGGTCTAACTATGGCTACACCTTC.

This clonotype qualifies as medium-sized (0.01 to 0.1%). V gene TRBV20-1 combines with J gene TRBJ2-3; no clear D. This CDR3 contains 13 residues. The germline V gene encodes CDR1 DFQATT and CDR2 SNEGSKA (reference sequence). V was shortened by 0 bases and J by 4 bases, with 8 bases between the two germline ends. The CDR3 reads CSARDYRPDTQYF. CDR3 sequence (DNA): TGCAGTGCTAGAGATTACAGACCAGATACGCAGTATTTT.

This clonotype has at least ten counts. This chain connects TRBV6-4 to TRBJ2-6; 7 nucleotides match TRBD2. The V segment lost 0 bases and the J segment 3 bases; nucleotides outside the gene matches: 8. This CDR3 is built from 18 residues. The germline V gene encodes CDR1 MRHNA and CDR2 SNTAGT. CDR3 nucleotide sequence: TGTGCCAGCAGTGACTCGTTGGGGAGGGCCGATGGGGCCAACGTCCTGACTTTC. Its protein is CASSDSLGRADGANVLTF.

This clonotype was picked up many times. The chain recombines TRBV7-9 with TRBJ1-2; a possible D gene is TRBD1 (5 bases). The CDR3 loop spans 14 amino acids. The germline V and J ends were trimmed by 6 bases and 3 bases, with 14 bases remaining between them. Germline assignment: CDR1 SEHNR and CDR2 FQNEAQ (reference sequence). CDR3 DNA sequence: TGTGCCAGCAGGTTACCGGGGGGAGACTATGGCTACACCTTC. It encodes CASRLPGGDYGYTF.